These 31 T cell receptor beta chains originate from one sample sequenced in a study of blood T cells in healthy people across ages. The use of a sample-barcoded 5' primer and a J-beta primer mix characterized a second PCR of roughly 7 to 11 cycles. MiXCR was run by TCRdb on the 5' RACE reads, yielding one entry per CDR3 protein. The sample shows about 290,000 distinct CDR3 sequences, 27% of them seen only once. Sequenced: blood. These receptors all come from a woman aged 70-85 years in good health.

This clonotype appeared a few times. J is TRBJ2-5 and V is TRBV7-8; 11 nucleotides match TRBD2. The ends lost 1 base at V and 11 bases at J; junction bases unmatched: 3. This CDR3 contains 13 residues. Per germline, CDR1 SGHVS and CDR2 FQNEAQ. The CDR3 coding sequence is TGTGCCAGCAGCTTAGTAGCGGGAGGGGAGCAGTACTTC. Protein sequence: CASSLVAGGEQYF.

This clonotype has a handful of counts. This chain connects TRBV6-5 to TRBJ2-5; TRBD2 matches at 8 bases. The end of the DNA aligns better with TRBJ2-1, so the J call may be wrong. CDR3 length: 12 amino acids. From germline, CDR1 is MNHEY and CDR2 SVGAGI. In DNA form, the CDR3 reads TGTGCCAGCAGCCTTAGCGGGACCCAGCAGTTCTTC. Protein sequence: CASSLSGTQQFF.

V gene TRBV5-1 combines with J gene TRBJ2-3, with 9 nucleotides matching TRBD2. The CDR3 runs to 16 residues. With 4 bases clipped from V and 3 bases from J, the junction kept 9 bases outside the gene matches. Germline loops: CDR1 SGHRS, CDR2 YFSETQ. This chain's CDR3 is CASSPGSSGVTDTQYF. For the CDR3, the DNA is TGCGCCAGCAGCCCAGGGTCTAGCGGGGTGACAGATACGCAGTATTTT.

The chain recombines TRBV9 with TRBJ2-1; no reliable D call. Trimming shortened V by 0 bases and J by 7 bases, and 8 bases separated the two germline ends. Germline V lookup: CDR1 SGDLS, CDR2 YYNGEE. The CDR3 loop spans 13 amino acids. CDR3 DNA: TGTGCCAGCAGCGTAGGTCCAGAGAATGAGCAGTTCTTC. Translating it yields CASSVGPENEQFF. Filled out from reference TRBV9 and TRBJ2-1, the complete variable domain reads DSGVTQTPKHLITATGQRVTLRCSPRSGDLSVYWYQQSLDQGLQFLIQYYNGEERAKGNILERFSAQQFPDLHSELNLSSLELGDSALYFCASSVGPENEQFFGPGTRLTVL.

The gene calls are TRBV7-2 and TRBJ1-2, with 8 bases aligning to TRBD1. V dropped 4 bases and J dropped 5; count of bases not matched to a gene: 3. From germline, CDR1 is SGHTA and CDR2 FQGNSA. This CDR3 spans 13 amino acids. As DNA, the CDR3 is TGTGCCAGCAGCTCAGACAGGGGATATGGCTACACCTTC. Protein product: CASSSDRGYGYTF.

The sample holds a few counts of this clonotype. This rearrangement joins TRBV7-2 to TRBJ1-5; 7 bases fit TRBD1. This CDR3 is 13 amino acids long. The V gene end was trimmed by 5 bases and the J gene end by 6 bases; junction bases not matched to a gene: 4. The germline gives CDR1 SGHTA, CDR2 FQGNSA. In nucleotides, the CDR3 is TGTGCCAGCAGCCCTACAGGGGTTCAGCCCCAGCATTTT. It translates to CASSPTGVQPQHF.

This clonotype came up a few times. V usage is TRBV5-1 and J usage is TRBJ2-5; 11 nucleotides agree with TRBD2. Unmatched junction bases numbered 7, after V lost 4 bases and J lost 5 bases. The CDR3 totals 15 residues. Per the germline V gene, CDR1 is SGHRS and CDR2 is YFSETQ. The CDR3 loop is CASSLVAGGPETQYF. CDR3 nucleotide sequence: TGCGCCAGCAGCCTCGTAGCGGGAGGGCCTGAGACCCAGTACTTC.

V gene TRBV29-1 combines with J gene TRBJ2-3; D perhaps matches TRBD2 (6 bases). CDR1 is SQVTM and CDR2 is ANQGSEA in the germline V gene. Trimming cost V 4 bases and J 3 bases, with 8 bases left between them. CDR3 length: 12 amino acids. The CDR3 DNA sequence: TGCAGCGTTGTCGCGGGAACAGATACGCAGTATTTT. Protein sequence: CSVVAGTDTQYF.

The CDR3 here is CSARDSGRRSYEQYF. CDR3 bases: TGCAGTGCTAGGGACTCGGGACGGAGAAGTTACGAGCAGTACTTC. This rearrangement joins TRBV20-1 to TRBJ2-7, with D tentatively TRBD1 or TRBD2 (5 bases each). The V end was cut by 3 bases, the J end by 4 bases, with 19 bases between. The CDR3 totals 15 residues. Germline V gene lookup returns CDR1 DFQATT and CDR2 SNEGSKA (reference sequence).

This clonotype was seen more than once but under ten times. The chain employs TRBV28 and TRBJ1-5; 8 nucleotides align to TRBD1. With 6 bases clipped from V and 4 bases from J, the junction kept 14 bases outside the gene matches. The germline gives CDR1 MDHEN, CDR2 SYDVKM. The CDR3 totals 17 residues. The CDR3 DNA sequence: TGTGCCAGCAGACCTAGATCCCTGGACAGGGTAAATCAGCCCCAGCATTTT. This gives the protein CASRPRSLDRVNQPQHF. The full variable domain, rest sourced from reference TRBV28 and TRBJ1-5, is DVKVTQSSRYLVKRTGEKVFLECVQDMDHENMFWYRQDPGLGLRLIYFSYDVKMKEKGDIPEGYSVSREKKERFSLILESASTNQTSMYLCASRPRSLDRVNQPQHFGDGTRLSIL.

The J gene is TRBJ1-2, the V gene TRBV6-1; a weak D match, TRBD1 (5 bases). This CDR3 is 15 amino acids long. Germline-derived CDR1 and CDR2 are MNHNS and SASEGT. V lost 2 bases, J lost 5 bases, and 15 bases lay in between. CDR3 DNA: TGTGCCAGCAGTGAACTGCAGGGAACCGCATATGGCTACACCTTC. This translates into CASSELQGTAYGYTF.

This clonotype was observed a handful of times. This sequence joins TRBV28 and TRBJ2-5, with D unresolved. Germline V lookup: CDR1 MDHEN, CDR2 SYDVKM. Trimming removed 6 bases from V and 4 bases from J, with 12 bases in between. CDR3 length equals 13 residues. The CDR3, as DNA: TGTGCCAGCAGCAACCGCCCCGGAGAGACCCAGTACTTC. It specifies CASSNRPGETQYF.

The chain uses TRBV20-1 and TRBJ2-1, with 12 bases matching TRBD2. The junction had 7 bases not matched to a gene; V was cut back by 3 bases and J by 4 bases. There are 16 residues in the CDR3. Looked up from germline, CDR1 is DFQATT and CDR2 is SNEGSKA (reference sequence). Here the CDR3 reads CSASRTSGILYNEQFF. The CDR3 DNA sequence: TGCAGTGCTAGTCGGACTAGCGGGATTTTATACAATGAGCAGTTCTTC.

This clonotype was detected only a few times. One end of the junction varies from germline; a read error may be responsible. The chain employs TRBV28 and TRBJ2-7; D might be TRBD2 (6 bases). Germline V lookup: CDR1 MDHEN, CDR2 SYDVKM. This CDR3 has 12 residues. CDR3 loop: CARSLGGLEQYF. The CDR3 region has the DNA TGTGCCCGCAGTTTAGGAGGGCTCGAGCAGTACTTC. Using reference TRBV28 and TRBJ2-7 for the parts outside the CDR3, the full variable domain is DVKVTQSSRYLVKRTGEKVFLECVQDMDHENMFWYRQDPGLGLRLIYFSYDVKMKEKGDIPEGYSVSREKKERFSLILESASTNQTSMYLCARSLGGLEQYFGPGTRLTVT.

V gene TRBV7-6 combines with J gene TRBJ2-5; 8 positions agree with TRBD2. The CDR3 consists of 15 residues. Germline V CDR1 and CDR2: SGHVS, FNYEAQ. Trimming took 4 bases from V and 2 from J; bases not matched to a gene: 6. The CDR3 sequence: CASSSPLAAQETQYF. CDR3 nucleotide sequence: TGTGCCAGCAGCTCGCCACTAGCGGCACAAGAGACCCAGTACTTC.

This clonotype appeared a few times. The gene calls are TRBV6-6 and TRBJ2-1, with D hard to call. The CDR3 loop spans 14 amino acids. V dropped 7 bases and J dropped 3 bases, with 13 bases sitting between them. Germline lookup yields CDR1 MNHNY and CDR2 SVGAGI (reference sequence). DNA for the CDR3: TGTGCCAGCACCCACCCGGCTAGCTACAATGAGCAGTTCTTC. It encodes CASTHPASYNEQFF.

This clonotype has a handful of counts. The chain joins TRBV5-1 to TRBJ1-1, with TRBD1 matching over 8 bases. The CDR3 covers 15 residues. V shed 4 bases, J shed 4 bases, and the junction held 9 bases outside the gene matches. The germline V gene has CDR1 SGHRS and CDR2 YFSETQ. Here the CDR3 reads CASSGGQGLFTEAFF. CDR3 nucleotide sequence: TGCGCCAGCAGCGGCGGACAGGGTCTTTTCACTGAAGCTTTCTTT.

This sequence joins TRBV7-9 and TRBJ2-1; weak D call: TRBD2 (7 bases). Looked up from germline, CDR1 is SEHNR and CDR2 is FQNEAQ (reference sequence). Deletions cut 6 bases from V and 3 bases from J, with 15 bases between. The CDR3 is made up of 15 amino acids. CDR3 coding DNA: TGTGCCAGCAGTAGTGGACTAGGGGGCTACAATGAGCAGTTCTTC. Amino acid sequence: CASSSGLGGYNEQFF.

The sample holds a few counts of this clonotype. The V gene is TRBV7-2, the J gene TRBJ1-4; D unresolved. The CDR3 loop spans 12 amino acids. V was pared by 1 base and J by 14 bases, with 11 bases between. The germline CDR1 and CDR2 sequences are SGHTA and FQGNSA. CDR3 sequence reads: CASSLGDGRLFF. The CDR3 DNA reads TGTGCCAGCAGCTTAGGAGACGGGAGGCTGTTTTTT.

This chain joins TRBV29-1 and TRBJ1-2; D is perhaps TRBD1 (6 bases). The germline gives CDR1 SQVTM, CDR2 ANQGSEA. CDR3 length equals 16 residues. V dropped 2 bases and J dropped 4 bases, with 20 bases sitting between them. The CDR3 region is CSVERYDRIQGYGYTF. DNA for the CDR3: TGCAGCGTTGAACGATATGACAGGATACAGGGCTATGGCTACACCTTC.

The sample holds a few counts of this clonotype. The chain's CDR3 is CASRSDRGRNNNEQFF. The CDR3 DNA sequence: TGTGCCAGCAGATCCGACAGGGGGCGAAATAACAATGAGCAGTTCTTC. The chain has TRBV27 and TRBJ2-1; 10 nucleotides line up with TRBD1. This CDR3 is 16 amino acids long. The ends lost 6 bases at V and 5 bases at J; junction bases unmatched: 10. The germline gives CDR1 MNHEY, CDR2 SMNVEV (reference sequence).

The V gene is TRBV20-1, the J gene TRBJ2-2; D not certain. Per the germline V gene, CDR1 is DFQATT and CDR2 is SNEGSKA (reference sequence). Trimming left V 4 bases short and J 5 bases short, with 5 bases between. The CDR3 sequence is 11 residues long. The CDR3 loop reads CSATGTGELFF. DNA of the CDR3: TGCAGTGCTACTGGGACCGGGGAGCTGTTTTTT.

The chain uses TRBV12-3 or TRBV12-4 and TRBJ2-5; 8 nucleotides agree with TRBD2. CDR3 length equals 17 residues. Losses at the gene ends were 8 bases for V and 1 base for J; bases not matched to a gene: 15. CDR3 in DNA: TGTGCCAGCGAATTGAGGAGTAGCGGGGCCAGCCAAGAGACCCAGTACTTC. It yields the protein CASELRSSGASQETQYF.

Only a few counts were recorded for this clonotype. The genes are TRBV7-2 and TRBJ1-2; no firm D call. V lost 5 bases, J lost 0 bases, and 13 bases lay in between. This CDR3 is built from 15 residues. The V gene's germline CDR1 is SGHTA and CDR2 FQGNSA. The CDR3 loop is CASSPYKETNYGYTF. CDR3 in DNA: TGTGCCAGCAGCCCCTACAAAGAAACTAACTATGGCTACACCTTC.

This clonotype turned up a few times. V is TRBV7-6 and J is TRBJ2-7; 9 nucleotides agree with TRBD2. Per germline, CDR1 SGHVS and CDR2 FNYEAQ. The trim removed 1 base at V and 1 base at J, leaving 8 bases unmatched. CDR3 length: 17 residues. CDR3 nucleotide sequence: TGTGCCAGCAGCTTAGAGGCTGGGACTAGCTGGTCCTACGAGCAGTACTTC. This translates into CASSLEAGTSWSYEQYF.

The gene calls are TRBV29-1 and TRBJ2-5; 7 bases fit TRBD1. The end of the DNA aligns better with TRBJ2-7, so the J call may be wrong. Germline V gives CDR1 SQVTM, CDR2 ANQGSEA. The CDR3 length is 11 residues. The CDR3 region is CSVGDSYEQYF. CDR3 nucleotides: TGCAGCGTTGGGGACAGCTACGAGCAGTACTTC.

This clonotype has a count of ten or more. The CDR3 sequence: CASSRPGAGTNEQFF. DNA for the CDR3: TGTGCCAGCAGCCGTCCCGGGGCGGGCACCAATGAGCAGTTCTTC. V usage is TRBV3-1 and J usage is TRBJ2-1; D may correspond to TRBD1 or TRBD2 (5 bases each). From germline, CDR1 is LGHDT and CDR2 YNNKEL (reference sequence). CDR3 length: 15 residues. V dropped 4 bases and J dropped 6 bases, with 16 bases sitting between them.

The J gene is TRBJ2-7, the V gene TRBV3-1, with D unresolved. The CDR3 loop spans 12 amino acids. Per the germline V gene, CDR1 is LGHDT and CDR2 is YNNKEL (reference sequence). V lost 4 bases to trimming and J lost 7 bases, with 11 bases between them. The CDR3: CASSRSRVEQYF. CDR3 DNA: TGTGCCAGCAGCCGATCAAGGGTTGAGCAGTACTTC.

This rearrangement joins TRBV10-3 to TRBJ2-2; 9 bases match TRBD1. Germline V gene data show CDR1 as ENHRY and CDR2 as SYGVKD. CDR3 length: 14 amino acids. The V gene end was trimmed by 4 bases and the J gene end by 4 bases; junction bases not matched to a gene: 1. The CDR3 nucleotides read TGTGCCATCAGTGGACAGGGGGGCACCGGGGAGCTGTTTTTT. Its protein is CAISGQGGTGELFF.

The chain employs TRBV4-2 and TRBJ1-2; the match to TRBD1 covers 8 bases. The CDR3 is made up of 17 amino acids. V gave up 2 bases and J gave up 4 bases; unmatched junction bases: 12. Germline assignment: CDR1 LGHNA and CDR2 YNFKEQ. The CDR3 DNA sequence: TGTGCCAGCAGCCAACTTGGGAAGGGACAGGAGACCTATGGCTACACCTTC. It encodes CASSQLGKGQETYGYTF.

The J gene is TRBJ1-4, the V gene TRBV28, with 8 bases identical to TRBD1. The junction had 3 bases not matched to a gene; V was cut back by 11 bases and J by 7 bases. The germline gives CDR1 MDHEN, CDR2 SYDVKM. The CDR3 has 11 residues. CDR3 nucleotide sequence: TGTGCCTGCGGGACAGGTGAAAAACTGTTTTTT. It yields the protein CACGTGEKLFF.